The next 32 T cell receptor beta chains were all read from a single sample in a study of identical twins. TCRdb reprocessed the 5' RACE reads via MiXCR and lists one record per CDR3 protein. Of 15,000 to 20,000 distinct CDR3 sequences in the sample, just under 70% were seen once. The sample consisted of memory (CD45RO+) T cells sorted from blood. Every receptor here comes from a woman between 18 and 29 years old in good health. This table probably holds off-target reads from a library built for another chain.

V is TRBV5-1 and J is TRBJ2-1, with 9 nucleotides matching TRBD2. Germline lookup yields CDR1 SGHRS and CDR2 YFSETQ. The CDR3 is made up of 20 amino acids. The ends lost 4 bases at V and 10 bases at J; junction bases unmatched: 27. CDR3 bases: TGCGCCAGCAGCCATCCCCCCCCATCTAATGGGCGGGAGGGCCGGAGGGAGCAGTTCTTC. Its translation: CASSHPPPSNGREGRREQFF.

J is TRBJ1-1 and V is TRBV2; 7 positions agree with TRBD1. The germline gives CDR1 SNHLY, CDR2 FYNNEI. CDR3 length equals 14 residues. V dropped 2 bases and J dropped 5; count of bases not matched to a gene: 5. The chain's CDR3 is CASSERRGRTEAFF. Written as DNA, the CDR3 is TGTGCCAGCAGTGAAAGGAGGGGGCGGACTGAAGCTTTCTTT.

V usage is TRBV19 and J usage is TRBJ2-4, with a weak D call TRBD1 (6 bases). There are 14 residues in the CDR3. V was clipped by 4 bases and J by 1 base, with 8 bases between them. Germline lookup yields CDR1 LNHDA and CDR2 SQIVND (reference sequence). CDR3 DNA: TGTGCCAGTAGTAATCAGGGGGCCAAAAACATTCAGTACTTC. Its translation is CASSNQGAKNIQYF.

The chain links TRBV2 to TRBJ2-5, with D possibly matching TRBD1 (5 bases). There are 13 residues in the CDR3. Trimming shortened V by 4 bases and J by 5 bases, and 11 bases separated the two germline ends. Germline loops: CDR1 SNHLY, CDR2 FYNNEI. The CDR3 DNA reads as TGTGCCAGCAGTGCTGGGTGGGGCGAGACCCAGTACTTC. Amino acid sequence: CASSAGWGETQYF.

A word on this clonotype: The junction shows a germline mismatch at one end, possibly a read error. The V and J genes are TRBV7-2 and TRBJ2-7; the D call may be TRBD1 or TRBD2 (5 bases each). CDR3 length: 14 residues. Germline-derived CDR1 and CDR2 are SGHTA and FQGNSA. As DNA, the CDR3 is TGTGCCAGCAGCTCAACCTGGGACGGACCAATTCCGAACTTC. Amino acids: CASSSTWDGPIPNF.

The chain has TRBV2 and TRBJ1-1; TRBD1 might be the D (6 bases). This CDR3 region has 12 residues. Trimming took 7 bases from V and 7 from J, leaving 13 bases between them. Germline lookup yields CDR1 SNHLY and CDR2 FYNNEI. The CDR3 loop is CASKQGENEAFF. The CDR3 bases are TGTGCCAGCAAACAGGGTGAGAATGAAGCTTTCTTT.

V and J are TRBV6-1 and TRBJ2-1, with D tentatively TRBD1 (6 bases). The CDR3 has 14 residues. Trimming removed 6 bases at V and 3 bases at J, with 12 bases between. The germline V gene has CDR1 MNHNS and CDR2 SASEGT. CDR3 bases: TGTGCCAGCAGGCCGACAGGAGGCTACAATGAGCAGTTCTTC. Translation: CASRPTGGYNEQFF.

The genes are TRBV7-3 and TRBJ2-1, with D tentatively TRBD2 (6 bases). The CDR3 spans 15 residues. Deletions cut 1 base from V and 7 bases from J, with 14 bases between. CDR1 SGHTA and CDR2 FQGTGA come from the germline V gene. The CDR3: CASSLMGGSRNEQFF. The CDR3 DNA sequence: TGTGCCAGCAGCTTAATGGGGGGATCGCGTAATGAGCAGTTCTTC.

V and J are TRBV7-2 and TRBJ2-1; TRBD2 aligns across 11 bases. The CDR3 runs 17 residues. The V gene's germline CDR1 is SGHTA and CDR2 FQGNSA. V trimming: 0 bases; J trimming: 3 bases; junction bases outside the gene matches: 4. CDR3 residues: CASSLAVLAGDYNEQFF. The CDR3 DNA reads TGTGCCAGCAGCTTAGCGGTACTAGCGGGAGACTACAATGAGCAGTTCTTC.

CDR3 in amino acids: CSVERGGGTNTGELFF. In DNA, the CDR3 is TGCAGCGTTGAAAGGGGAGGGGGAACGAACACCGGGGAGCTGTTTTTT. J is TRBJ2-2 and V is TRBV29-1; D is possibly TRBD2 (7 bases). Trimming removed 2 bases at V and 0 bases at J, with 13 bases between. Looked up from germline, CDR1 is SQVTM and CDR2 is ANQGSEA. The CDR3 extends over 16 amino acids.

This clonotype has more than one count but fewer than ten. The V gene is TRBV12-3 or TRBV12-4, the J gene TRBJ2-1, with D possibly being TRBD1 or TRBD2 (5 bases each). The CDR3 is 14 amino acids. Trimming pared 6 bases from V and 1 base from J, leaving 10 bases between. In nucleotides, the CDR3 is TGTGCCAGCAGCAAAGAGGGGTCCTACAATGAGCAGTTCTTC. Translation gives CASSKEGSYNEQFF.

The chain has TRBV11-3 and TRBJ2-1; weak D call: TRBD2 (6 bases). The CDR3 loop spans 14 amino acids. Trimming left V 3 bases short and J 4 bases short, with 10 bases between. Germline CDR1 SGHNT, CDR2 YENEEA. CDR3 residues: CASSFGTEYNEQFF. CDR3 in DNA: TGTGCCAGCAGCTTCGGGACTGAGTACAATGAGCAGTTCTTC.

This chain links TRBV3-1 with TRBJ2-5; D gene ambiguous. Deletions cut 8 bases from V and 5 bases from J, with 18 bases between. Germline values: CDR1 LGHDT, CDR2 YNNKEL (reference sequence). CDR3 size: 14 residues. Here the CDR3 reads CASPRGAFGETQYF. CDR3 bases: TGTGCCAGCCCAAGAGGAGCCTTTGGGGAGACCCAGTACTTC.

The chain employs TRBV29-1 and TRBJ1-3; D call uncertain. Deletions cut 6 bases from V and 2 bases from J, with 11 bases between. Germline V gene sequence: CDR1 SQVTM, CDR2 ANQGSEA. CDR3 length: 13 amino acids. CDR3 in DNA: TGCAGCGTGCGCCAGGCCGCTGGAAACACCATATATTTT. Amino acids: CSVRQAAGNTIYF.

This clonotype qualifies as medium-sized (0.01 to 0.1%). The chain recombines TRBV20-1 with TRBJ2-7, with TRBD1 identical over 10 bases. The CDR3 totals 17 residues. Germline V CDR1 and CDR2: DFQATT, SNEGSKA (reference sequence). V shed 1 base and J 3 bases; nucleotides not matched to a gene: 12. CDR3: CSARVRPGTGVYYEQYF. DNA for the CDR3: TGCAGTGCTAGAGTCAGACCCGGGACAGGGGTCTACTACGAGCAGTACTTC.

This rearrangement joins TRBV11-1 to TRBJ2-3, with D possibly matching TRBD2 (5 bases). The CDR3 loop spans 15 amino acids. Trimming shortened V by 5 bases and J by 2 bases, and 14 bases separated the two germline ends. CDR1 and CDR2 from the germline V gene are SGHAT and FQDESV (reference sequence). DNA for the CDR3: TGTGCCAGCAGCCTGGGAGCTGTTAACACAGATACGCAGTATTTT. It encodes CASSLGAVNTDTQYF. Based on the CDR3 plus reference TRBV11-1 and TRBJ2-3, the full variable domain is EAEVAQSPRYKITEKSQAVAFWCDPISGHATLYWYRQILGQGPELLVQFQDESVVDDSQLPKDRFSAERLKGVDSTLKIQPAELGDSAMYLCASSLGAVNTDTQYFGPGTRLTVL.

This rearrangement joins TRBV7-9 to TRBJ1-1, with D possibly being TRBD1 (6 bases). Germline CDR1 and CDR2: SEHNR and FQNEAQ (reference sequence). V lost 1 base and J 4 bases, leaving 10 bases between the germline ends. This CDR3 has 14 residues. CDR3 DNA sequence: TGTGCCAGCAGCTTAGATCAGGGGAGCACTGAAGCTTTCTTT. Translating gives CASSLDQGSTEAFF. Full variable domain (remainder filled in from reference TRBV7-9 and TRBJ1-1): DTGVSQNPRHKITKRGQNVTFRCDPISEHNRLYWYRQTLGQGPEFLTYFQNEAQLEKSRLLSDRFSAERPKGSFSTLEIQRTEQGDSAMYLCASSLDQGSTEAFFGQGTRLTVV.

The chain links TRBV6-1 to TRBJ2-5; D is undetermined. CDR3 length: 13 residues. The V and J ends lost 2 bases and 4 bases respectively, with 8 bases between them. Per germline, CDR1 MNHNS and CDR2 SASEGT. CDR3 loop: CASSELYRETQYF. The CDR3 DNA reads TGTGCCAGCAGTGAACTCTACCGAGAGACCCAGTACTTC.

The V and J genes are TRBV6-6 and TRBJ2-5; D remains ambiguous. The CDR3 loop spans 12 amino acids. CDR1 is MNHNY, CDR2 SVGAGI, per germline (reference sequence). Trimming stripped 2 bases from V and 4 bases from J, with 5 bases between. This CDR3 is CASSYTPETQYF. DNA of the CDR3: TGTGCCAGCAGTTACACCCCAGAGACCCAGTACTTC.

The chain couples TRBV7-8 to TRBJ2-1, with D tentatively TRBD2 (7 bases). CDR3 length equals 15 residues. V was pared by 5 bases and J by 4 bases, with 15 bases between. Germline values: CDR1 SGHVS, CDR2 FQNEAQ. The CDR3 here is CASSMEGDYYNEQFF. CDR3 DNA: TGTGCCAGCAGCATGGAGGGGGACTATTACAATGAGCAGTTCTTC.

The chain has TRBV2 and TRBJ2-1; tentatively, D is TRBD1 or TRBD2 (5 bases each). Germline V gene data show CDR1 as SNHLY and CDR2 as FYNNEI. The CDR3 has 13 residues. V lost 10 bases, J lost 3 bases, and 13 bases lay in between. CDR3 bases: TGTGCCAATAGCCGGGACCGCTACAATGAGCAGTTCTTC. Its protein is CANSRDRYNEQFF.

This clonotype has more than one count but fewer than ten. The chain links TRBV4-2 to TRBJ1-5; D may be TRBD1 (6 bases). There are 14 residues in the CDR3. Trimming stripped 0 bases from V and 6 bases from J, with 9 bases between. Germline assignment: CDR1 LGHNA and CDR2 YNFKEQ. The CDR3 reads CASSQDGGLQPQHF. CDR3 in DNA: TGTGCCAGCAGCCAAGATGGGGGCCTTCAGCCCCAGCATTTT.

V gene TRBV20-1 combines with J gene TRBJ2-1; 7 positions match TRBD2. This CDR3 is built from 13 residues. Unmatched junction bases numbered 6, after V lost 5 bases and J lost 5 bases. CDR1 is DFQATT and CDR2 is SNEGSKA in the germline V gene (reference sequence). The CDR3 coding sequence is TGCAGTGCTCGACTAGCCCCCGACAATGAGCAGTTCTTC. Its protein is CSARLAPDNEQFF.

The chain links TRBV7-2 to TRBJ1-5, with D perhaps TRBD1 (5 bases). Trimming shortened V by 1 base and J by 14 bases, and 12 bases separated the two germline ends. Germline CDR1 and CDR2: SGHTA and FQGNSA. The CDR3 totals 12 residues. CDR3 loop: CASSLGGIEKHF. CDR3 nucleotide sequence: TGTGCCAGCAGCTTAGGGGGGATTGAGAAGCATTTT.

Worth noting for this clonotype: One base away lies a much larger clone, so this may be a sequencing read error. The CDR3 here is CSIGNEDTQYF. CDR3 bases: TGCAGCATTGGGAACGAGGATACGCAGTATTTT. The chain carries TRBV29-1 and TRBJ2-3; D is ambiguous. This CDR3 contains 11 residues. Germline-derived CDR1 and CDR2 are SQVTM and ANQGSEA. V shed 8 bases and J shed 6 bases, with 12 bases lying between them.

V is TRBV30 and J is TRBJ2-7; 10 positions match TRBD2. J was trimmed by 4 bases and V by 6 bases; bases with no gene match: 3. Germline-derived CDR1 and CDR2 are GTSNPN and SVGIG (reference sequence). CDR3 length: 12 residues. DNA of the CDR3: TGTGCCTGCAGGACTAGCGGTTACGAGCAGTACTTC. Translation: CACRTSGYEQYF. The full variable domain, with the rest looked up from reference TRBV30 and TRBJ2-7, is SQTIHQWPATLVQPVGSPLSLECTVEGTSNPNLYWYRQAAGRGLQLLFYSVGIGQISSEVPQNLSASRPQDRQFILSSKKLLLSDSGFYLCACRTSGYEQYFGPGTRLTVT.

The chain combines TRBV29-1 with TRBJ2-5; D is unclear. CDR1 and CDR2 (germline): SQVTM, ANQGSEA. The V end was cut by 5 bases, the J end by 4 bases, with 8 bases between. CDR3 size: 11 residues. As DNA, the CDR3 is TGCAGCGTTACCTTCGGAGAGACCCAGTACTTC. Translating gives CSVTFGETQYF.

The V gene is TRBV29-1, the J gene TRBJ2-7; 8 bases are shared with TRBD1. CDR3 length equals 15 residues. V lost 4 bases, J lost 1 base, and 9 bases stayed unmatched. Per germline, CDR1 SQVTM and CDR2 ANQGSEA. In nucleotides, the CDR3 is TGCAGCGTTGTAAAGCAGGGGGCAAATTCCTACGAGCAGTACTTC. Its protein product is CSVVKQGANSYEQYF.

In its sample, this clonotype was seen once. This chain links TRBV7-9 with TRBJ2-7, with a weak D call TRBD2 (6 bases). Germline assignment: CDR1 SEHNR and CDR2 FQNEAQ (reference sequence). The CDR3 length is 11 residues. With 11 bases removed from V and 5 bases from J, the gap between germline ends came to 13 bases. DNA of the CDR3: TGTGCCCAGGGCCGGGAGAACGAGCAGTACTTC. Protein: CAQGRENEQYF.

As concerns this clonotype: At one end, the junction sequence differs from germline, possibly due to a read error. This chain joins TRBV6-2 or TRBV6-3 and TRBJ2-1; TRBD2 aligns across 12 bases. In germline, CDR1 is MNHEY, CDR2 SVGEGT. The CDR3 has 14 residues. CDR3: CASKTSGSQGYGRF. The CDR3 DNA sequence: TGTGCCAGCAAGACTAGCGGGAGCCAAGGATACGGGAGATTC.

This clonotype has a handful of counts. The chain employs TRBV6-2 or TRBV6-3 and TRBJ2-1; 9 bases align to TRBD2. This CDR3 region has 15 residues. The germline gives CDR1 MNHEY, CDR2 SVGEGT. V lost 6 bases, J lost 2 bases, and 5 bases stayed unmatched. CDR3 in amino acids: CASRRASGAYNEQFF. The CDR3 DNA sequence: TGTGCCAGCAGACGTGCTAGCGGGGCCTACAATGAGCAGTTCTTC.

Notes on this clonotype: The junction differs from germline at one of its ends, possibly a read error. V is TRBV10-1 and J is TRBJ2-7; 7 bases match TRBD2. The CDR3 consists of 12 residues. CDR1 is WNHNN, CDR2 SYGVQD, per germline (reference sequence). Written as DNA, the CDR3 is TGCGCCAGCAGTGGGCGGGAGCCGACCGGGGACTTC. It encodes CASSGREPTGDF.